The sequence of this T cell receptor (beta chain) was determined in a study of beta chain features in type 1 diabetes. Study overall: What patients shared with healthy donors was a similar profile of age, gender and cell yields.

Sequencing targeted expressed TCRB transcripts, as all isolated RNA had been reverse transcribed. Clones were read by immunoSEQ multiplex PCR, and TCRdb kept only the in-frame ones, dropping some. The repertoire has 430,000 or so clones, around 10% of them found once; the top ten carry roughly 0.046%. Comments on this clone: The antigen is undetermined.

Whole-study results and caveats: Any HLA effect on TCRB rearrangement was left unresolved by small sub-analyses. Junctions at VDJ sites from type 1 diabetes patients had fewer insertions and more deletions.

Trimming removed 2 bases at V and 1 base at J, with 8 bases between. The CDR3 loop spans 14 amino acids. Germline CDR1 KGHSY, CDR2 FQNENV. What was sequenced was naive CD4+ T cells from blood. The chain carries TRBV16 and TRBJ1-1; the D is unclear. The sequence was collected from a woman aged 18-29 years in good health. DNA for the CDR3: TGTGCCAGCAGCCAAAAGAGGCAGAACACTGAAGCTTTCTTT. Amino acids: CASSQKRQNTEAFF.